These 28 T cell receptor beta chains came from one sample sequenced in a study of graft-versus-host responses after intestinal transplantation. The repertoire was sequenced with immunoSEQ multiplex PCR; TCRdb's copy has only in-frame clones and lacks some. The top ten hold about 16% of the sample, which has about 97,000 clones, around 90% seen once. Sequencing used PBMCs, obtained about 450 days after intestinal transplant. These receptors all come from a human patient who received an intestinal transplant, so some T cells may come from the graft donor.

The rearrangement uses TRBV5-1 and TRBJ2-3, with TRBD2 as a possible D gene (5 bases). V lost 4 bases and J 0 bases, leaving 9 bases between the germline ends. The CDR3 contains 14 residues. Germline V gene sequence: CDR1 SGHRS, CDR2 YFSETQ. The CDR3 DNA reads as TGCGCCAGCAGCCTGGACTCGAGCACAGATACGCAGTATTTT. Amino acids: CASSLDSSTDTQYF.

The rearrangement joins TRBV6-5 to TRBJ1-5, with a possible D match to TRBD1 (5 bases). The CDR3 loop spans 15 amino acids. V shed 2 bases and J shed 3 bases, with 11 bases lying between them. Germline V gene lookup returns CDR1 MNHEY and CDR2 SVGAGI. CDR3 DNA: TGTGCCAGCAGTTACGGCCGGGGGAACAATCAGCCCCAGCATTTT. This encodes CASSYGRGNNQPQHF.

The chain recombines TRBV29-1 with TRBJ1-1; possibly TRBD1 for D (6 bases). This CDR3 has 14 amino acids. CDR1 is SQVTM, CDR2 ANQGSEA, per germline. V was pared by 1 base and J by 4 bases, with 13 bases between. In DNA, the CDR3 is TGCAGCGTTGAAGGGGGGCCGGGGGCCACTGAAGCTTTCTTT. Translation: CSVEGGPGATEAFF.

For this clone: One end of the junction varies from germline; a read error may be responsible. This sequence joins TRBV12-5 and TRBJ1-1; the match to TRBD1 covers 8 bases. The CDR3 covers 13 residues. Looked up from germline, CDR1 is LGHNT and CDR2 is FRNRAP. The CDR3 DNA follows: TGTGCTTGTGGTTTGAGACAGGGGACTGAAGCTTTCTTT. Translated, it gives CACGLRQGTEAFF.

The chain joins TRBV13 to TRBJ2-2, with D perhaps TRBD1 or TRBD2 (5 bases each). V was shortened by 5 bases and J by 2 bases, with 12 bases between the two germline ends. CDR3 length: 15 residues. From germline, CDR1 is PRHDT and CDR2 FYEKMQ (reference sequence). CDR3 sequence: CASSHRDANTGELFF. The CDR3, as DNA: TGTGCCAGCAGCCACCGGGACGCCAACACCGGGGAGCTGTTTTTT.

Written as DNA, the CDR3 is TGTGCCAGCAGCGTGGACAGGAGAGGCGAGCAGTACTTC. It specifies CASSVDRRGEQYF. The rearrangement links TRBV7-2 to TRBJ2-7; 7 bases align to TRBD1. The CDR3 contains 13 residues. Germline-derived CDR1 and CDR2 are SGHTA and FQGNSA. J gave up 6 bases and V 5 bases, and 7 bases lay outside the gene matches.

The chain employs TRBV11-2 and TRBJ1-2, with a possible D match to TRBD1 (5 bases). Trimming took off 3 bases at V and 3 bases at J, with 20 bases between the two ends. Germline lookup yields CDR1 SGHAT and CDR2 FQNNGV. The CDR3 is made up of 17 amino acids. The CDR3 here is CASSFPSRDSLYYGYTF. For the CDR3, the DNA is TGTGCCAGCAGCTTCCCATCCAGAGACAGCCTTTACTATGGCTACACCTTC.

The chain employs TRBV10-3 and TRBJ1-5; D unclear. In germline, CDR1 is ENHRY, CDR2 SYGVKD. The germline V and J ends were trimmed by 3 bases and 0 bases, with 9 bases remaining between them. The CDR3 runs to 15 residues. CDR3: CAISEGTHSNQPQHF. CDR3 DNA: TGTGCCATCAGTGAAGGCACCCATAGCAATCAGCCCCAGCATTTT.

CDR3: CASSSGPVYGYTF. The CDR3 DNA is TGTGCCAGCAGTTCGGGGCCTGTCTATGGCTACACCTTC. J is TRBJ1-2 and V is TRBV6-1, with a tentative D call TRBD1 (5 bases). This CDR3 comprises 13 residues. The V and J ends lost 5 bases and 4 bases respectively, with 11 bases between them. Germline V gene data show CDR1 as MNHNS and CDR2 as SASEGT.

The chain links TRBV6-5 to TRBJ1-3; D remains ambiguous. V lost 3 bases and J lost 0, with 6 bases in between. This CDR3 contains 14 residues. Germline assignment: CDR1 MNHEY and CDR2 SVGAGI. The chain's CDR3 is CASSYSYSGNTIYF. CDR3 nucleotides: TGTGCCAGCAGTTATTCTTACTCTGGAAACACCATATATTTT.

The chain employs TRBV19 and TRBJ2-7, with TRBD1 matching over 8 bases. The germline V gene encodes CDR1 LNHDA and CDR2 SQIVND (reference sequence). This CDR3 has 13 amino acids. J lost 7 bases, V lost 5 bases, and 7 bases had no gene match. This CDR3 is CASSPTGVREQYF. The CDR3 nucleotides are TGTGCCAGTAGTCCGACAGGGGTGAGGGAGCAGTACTTC.

This clone was detected only a few times. The chain carries TRBV6-1 and TRBJ1-3; possible D gene TRBD1, 5 bases. Germline CDR1 and CDR2: MNHNS and SASEGT. The CDR3 runs to 14 residues. The V end lost 6 bases, the J end lost 0 bases, and 9 bases lay between the germline ends. The CDR3 sequence is CASSLTASGNTIYF. Written as DNA, the CDR3 is TGTGCCAGCAGCCTGACAGCCTCTGGAAACACCATATATTTT.

A few counts support this clone. The chain employs TRBV5-6 and TRBJ2-7, with D possibly being TRBD1 (7 bases). The CDR3 has 13 amino acids. The germline V gene has CDR1 SGHDT and CDR2 YYEEEE. V lost 4 bases to trimming and J lost 5 bases, with 13 bases between them. The CDR3 nucleotides read TGTGCCAGCAGCCAGGGGGGTACGGACGAGCAGTACTTC. It codes for CASSQGGTDEQYF.

The V call is TRBV7-8, the J call TRBJ2-1, with D unclear. CDR1 is SGHVS and CDR2 is FQNEAQ in the germline V gene. Trimming took off 3 bases at V and 0 bases at J, with 12 bases between the two ends. The CDR3 has 16 residues. CDR3 sequence: CASSLDHPSSYNEQFF. The CDR3 DNA follows: TGTGCCAGCAGCTTGGACCATCCGAGCTCCTACAATGAGCAGTTCTTC. Supplemented by reference TRBV7-8 and TRBJ2-1, the full variable domain reads GAGVSQSPRYKVAKRGQDVALRCDPISGHVSLFWYQQALGQGPEFLTYFQNEAQLDKSGLPSDRFFAERPEGSVSTLKIQRTQQEDSAVYLCASSLDHPSSYNEQFFGPGTRLTVL.

This rearrangement joins TRBV6-5 to TRBJ2-7; 9 bases map to TRBD1. The V gene end was trimmed by 5 bases and the J gene end by 3 bases; junction bases not matched to a gene: 8. The CDR3 is 15 amino acids. CDR1 and CDR2 from the germline V gene are MNHEY and SVGAGI. This CDR3 is CASSRPGQGFYEQYF. In DNA form, the CDR3 reads TGTGCCAGCAGTCGACCGGGACAGGGTTTCTACGAGCAGTACTTC.

CDR3 loop: CASSLGGALDGYTF. In nucleotides, the CDR3 is TGTGCCAGCAGCCTAGGGGGGGCGCTGGATGGCTACACCTTC. The V and J genes are TRBV7-9 and TRBJ1-2; maybe TRBD1 (6 bases). Trimming cost V 5 bases and J 6 bases, with 16 bases left between them. CDR3 length: 14 amino acids. Germline V gene sequence: CDR1 SEHNR, CDR2 FQNEAQ (reference sequence).

The V gene is TRBV5-4, the J gene TRBJ2-7; the D is unclear. Germline CDR1 reads SGHNT; CDR2 reads YYREEE (reference sequence). Between the trimmed V and J ends, which lost 0 bases and 1 base, there was a span of 8 bases. The CDR3 totals 14 residues. The chain's CDR3 is CASSLGQRSYEQYF. The CDR3 nucleotides are TGTGCCAGCAGCTTGGGCCAGCGTTCCTACGAGCAGTACTTC.

The V call is TRBV10-3, the J call TRBJ1-1, with a possible D match to TRBD1 (5 bases). Germline loops: CDR1 ENHRY, CDR2 SYGVKD. CDR3 size: 13 residues. Trimming removed 8 bases at V and 9 bases at J, with 19 bases between. Here the CDR3 reads CAIYILKTAQAFF. The DNA for the CDR3 is TGTGCCATCTACATTTTGAAGACAGCTCAAGCTTTCTTT.

V is TRBV5-1 and J is TRBJ2-7; tentatively, D is TRBD2 (5 bases). Deletions cut 4 bases from V and 2 bases from J, with 16 bases between. Germline-derived CDR1 and CDR2 are SGHRS and YFSETQ. The CDR3 extends over 15 amino acids. The chain's CDR3 is CASSPDGLGAYEQYF. The CDR3 bases are TGCGCCAGCAGCCCCGACGGGTTGGGAGCCTACGAGCAGTACTTC.

This chain connects TRBV7-2 to TRBJ2-1; possibly TRBD2 for D (7 bases). With 7 bases removed from V and 2 bases from J, the gap between germline ends came to 24 bases. The CDR3 has 18 residues. Germline V gene data show CDR1 as SGHTA and CDR2 as FQGNSA. In DNA form, the CDR3 reads TGTGCCAGCAACACCCGGGGGGCGACCCTCAAAGCCTACAATGAGCAGTTCTTC. It codes for CASNTRGATLKAYNEQFF. The full variable domain, its missing parts supplied by reference TRBV7-2 and TRBJ2-1, is GAGVSQSPSNKVTEKGKDVELRCDPISGHTALYWYRQSLGQGLEFLIYFQGNSAPDKSGLPSDRFSAERTGGSVSTLTIQRTQQEDSAVYLCASNTRGATLKAYNEQFFGPGTRLTVL.

This clone has just one count. V is TRBV18 and J is TRBJ2-5; possibly TRBD1 for D (5 bases). Trimming cost V 3 bases and J 1 base, with 9 bases left between them. CDR3 size: 14 residues. Germline assignment: CDR1 KGHSH and CDR2 LQKENI. The CDR3 loop reads CASSPTATQETQYF. In DNA, the CDR3 is TGTGCCAGCTCACCGACAGCTACCCAAGAGACCCAGTACTTC. The entire variable domain, with the rest obtained from reference TRBV18 and TRBJ2-5, is as follows: NAGVMQNPRHLVRRRGQEARLRCSPMKGHSHVYWYRQLPEEGLKFMVYLQKENIIDESGMPKERFSAEFPKEGPSILRIQQVVRGDSAAYFCASSPTATQETQYFGPGTRLLVL.

This chain uses TRBV13 with TRBJ1-4; D gene unclear. V shed 3 bases and J shed 3 bases, with 8 bases lying between them. The CDR3 is 14 amino acids. Germline-derived CDR1 and CDR2 are PRHDT and FYEKMQ (reference sequence). The DNA for the CDR3 is TGTGCCAGCAGCTTGTGGCTATCTAATGAAAAACTGTTTTTT. Its protein is CASSLWLSNEKLFF.

V usage is TRBV29-1 and J usage is TRBJ2-1, with D tentatively TRBD2 (5 bases). Germline V gives CDR1 SQVTM, CDR2 ANQGSEA. The CDR3 consists of 14 residues. Trimming took off 8 bases at V and 0 bases at J, with 14 bases between the two ends. CDR3 sequence (DNA): TGCAGCTCCCCACGGGGTAGCTCCTACAATGAGCAGTTCTTC. It encodes CSSPRGSSYNEQFF.

This chain joins TRBV19 and TRBJ1-5; no firm D call. The CDR3 runs to 12 residues. V was trimmed by 7 bases and J by 2 bases, leaving 6 bases between them. Germline values: CDR1 LNHDA, CDR2 SQIVND (reference sequence). In nucleotides, the CDR3 is TGTGCCAGTAATAACGGCAATCAGCCCCAGCATTTT. Translated: CASNNGNQPQHF.

This sequence joins TRBV5-1 and TRBJ1-2, with a possible D match to TRBD1 (5 bases). V was cut by 0 bases and J by 8 bases, with 11 bases left in between. Looked up from germline, CDR1 is SGHRS and CDR2 is YFSETQ. This CDR3 contains 13 residues. CDR3 protein: CASSLGGQWGYTF. The CDR3 region has the DNA TGCGCCAGCAGCTTGGGGGGCCAGTGGGGCTACACCTTC.

The J gene is TRBJ1-1, the V gene TRBV7-9; a weak D match, TRBD1 (5 bases). Trimming stripped 5 bases from V and 3 bases from J, with 13 bases between. Germline CDR1 reads SEHNR; CDR2 reads FQNEAQ (reference sequence). CDR3 length: 14 amino acids. CDR3 amino acids: CASSLRVGHTEAFF. CDR3 sequence (DNA): TGTGCCAGCAGCCTCAGGGTTGGGCACACTGAAGCTTTCTTT. Complete variable domain (other parts from reference TRBV7-9 and TRBJ1-1): DTGVSQNPRHKITKRGQNVTFRCDPISEHNRLYWYRQTLGQGPEFLTYFQNEAQLEKSRLLSDRFSAERPKGSFSTLEIQRTEQGDSAMYLCASSLRVGHTEAFFGQGTRLTVV.

The V gene is TRBV7-9, the J gene TRBJ1-4, with 7 bases identical to TRBD1. The CDR3 contains 14 residues. CDR1 and CDR2 from the germline V gene are SEHNR and FQNEAQ (reference sequence). V shed 5 bases, J shed 0 bases, and the junction held 0 bases outside the gene matches. CDR3 DNA sequence: TGTGCCAGCAGCAGGGGGCCAACTAATGAAAAACTGTTTTTT. Protein product: CASSRGPTNEKLFF.

The rearrangement links TRBV7-2 to TRBJ2-7; D is possibly TRBD2 (5 bases). Per the germline V gene, CDR1 is SGHTA and CDR2 is FQGNSA. This CDR3 has 13 residues. The V end was cut by 5 bases, the J end by 3 bases, with 11 bases between. This CDR3 is CASSPGLVYEQYF. CDR3 bases: TGTGCCAGCAGCCCCGGACTGGTCTACGAGCAGTACTTC.